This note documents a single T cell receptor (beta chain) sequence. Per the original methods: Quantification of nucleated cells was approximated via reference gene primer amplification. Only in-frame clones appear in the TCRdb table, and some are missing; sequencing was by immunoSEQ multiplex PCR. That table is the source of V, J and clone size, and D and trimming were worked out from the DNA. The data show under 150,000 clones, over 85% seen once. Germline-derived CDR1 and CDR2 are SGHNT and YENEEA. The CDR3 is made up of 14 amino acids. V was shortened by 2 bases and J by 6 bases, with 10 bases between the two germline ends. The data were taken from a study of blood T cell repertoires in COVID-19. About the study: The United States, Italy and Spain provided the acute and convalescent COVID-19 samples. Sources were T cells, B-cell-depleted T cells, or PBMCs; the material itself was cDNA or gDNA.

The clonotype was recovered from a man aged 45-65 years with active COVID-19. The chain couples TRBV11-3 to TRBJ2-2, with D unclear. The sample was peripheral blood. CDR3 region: CASSLSRFAGELFF. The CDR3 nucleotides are TGTGCCAGCAGCTTATCGCGGTTCGCCGGGGAGCTGTTTTTT.